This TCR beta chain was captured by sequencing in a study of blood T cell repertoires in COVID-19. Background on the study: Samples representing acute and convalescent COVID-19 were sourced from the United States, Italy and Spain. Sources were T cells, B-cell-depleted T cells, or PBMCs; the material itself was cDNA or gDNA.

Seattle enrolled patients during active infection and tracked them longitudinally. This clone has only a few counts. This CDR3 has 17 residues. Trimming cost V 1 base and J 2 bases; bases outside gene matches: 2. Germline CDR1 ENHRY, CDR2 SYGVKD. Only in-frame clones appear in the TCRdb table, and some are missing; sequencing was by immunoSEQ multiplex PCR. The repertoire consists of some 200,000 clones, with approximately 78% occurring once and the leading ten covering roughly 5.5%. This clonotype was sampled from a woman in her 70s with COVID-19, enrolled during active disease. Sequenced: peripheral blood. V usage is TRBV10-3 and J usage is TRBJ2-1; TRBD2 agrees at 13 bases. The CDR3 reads CAISELGTSGAYNEQFF. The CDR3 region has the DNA TGTGCCATCAGTGAGTTGGGGACTAGCGGGGCCTACAATGAGCAGTTCTTC.